Each of the 13 T cell receptor beta chains below was sequenced from the same sample in a study of cytomegalovirus exposure and HLA in healthy donors. A multiplex PCR was run with 60 Vbeta primers and 13 Jbeta primers. Data came from immunoSEQ multiplex PCR; TCRdb stores just in-frame clones and leaves some out. The sample records about 180,000 clones, 77% being singletons. The sample consisted of PBMCs. All receptors derive from a woman aged 55-69 years in good health and CMV-seropositive.

The V gene is TRBV11-3, the J gene TRBJ1-1; TRBD1 might be the D (5 bases). The CDR3 spans 13 residues. Germline V CDR1 and CDR2: SGHNT, YENEEA. The germline V and J ends were trimmed by 4 bases and 1 base, with 7 bases remaining between them. In DNA, the CDR3 is TGTGCCAGCAGCTCGGACAAGAACACTGAAGCTTTCTTT. This gives the protein CASSSDKNTEAFF.

CDR3 DNA sequence: TGTGCCAGCACCTGGGGGACAGGGCCGTACGAGCAGTACTTC. This encodes CASTWGTGPYEQYF. V is TRBV7-2 and J is TRBJ2-5; 9 bases are a match to TRBD1. The better agreement between TRBJ2-7 and the DNA end casts doubt on the J call. Germline V gives CDR1 SGHTA, CDR2 FQGNSA. This CDR3 contains 14 residues.

This sequence joins TRBV5-8 and TRBJ1-4; possible D gene TRBD1, 5 bases. This CDR3 comprises 16 residues. Germline CDR1 SGHTS, CDR2 YDEGEE. V lost 0 bases to trimming and J lost 7 bases, with 16 bases between them. For the CDR3, the DNA is TGTGCCAGCAGCTTGGGGGGTTCAGGGAAGAGTGAAAAACTGTTTTTT. This codes for CASSLGGSGKSEKLFF.

This clone was recorded a few times. The chain recombines TRBV29-1 with TRBJ2-7; perhaps TRBD2 as D (5 bases). Germline V gene sequence: CDR1 SQVTM, CDR2 ANQGSEA. This CDR3 has 14 residues. V shed 7 bases and J shed 11 bases, with 27 bases lying between them. The CDR3: CSASGSTPTSIEYF. The CDR3 coding sequence is TGCAGCGCAAGCGGATCTACTCCTACGAGCATTGAGTACTTC.

This clone has only one observation. This chain connects TRBV6-5 to TRBJ1-2, with D possibly TRBD1 on 5 matching bases. The CDR3 runs 15 residues. V was clipped by 0 bases and J by 4 bases, with 12 bases between them. Germline V CDR1 and CDR2: MNHEY, SVGAGI. CDR3 bases: TGTGCCAGCAGTTACTCGACGGGGAGGGGCTATGGCTACACCTTC. It is translated as CASSYSTGRGYGYTF.

This clone was counted only a few times. CDR3 protein: CASQGFGNTIYF. CDR3 sequence (DNA): TGTGCCAGCCAGGGGTTTGGAAACACCATATATTTT. J is TRBJ1-3 and V is TRBV28; weak D call: TRBD1 (6 bases). The germline V and J ends were trimmed by 8 bases and 3 bases, with 8 bases remaining between them. The germline V gene has CDR1 MDHEN and CDR2 SYDVKM. The CDR3 totals 12 residues.

With regard to this clone: A junction boundary mismatches the germline segment, possibly from a read error. V gene TRBV5-1 combines with J gene TRBJ2-4; the match to TRBD1 covers 9 bases. Germline CDR1 and CDR2: SGHRS and YFSETQ. CDR3 size: 15 residues. CDR3 DNA sequence: TGCGCCAGCAGCCTGCTACAGGGGGCCAAAAACAGTCAGTACTTC. This encodes CASSLLQGAKNSQYF.

Concerning this clone itself: One end of the junction is discordant with germline, which a read error may explain. The rearrangement uses TRBV7-9 and TRBJ1-2; 7 nucleotides line up with TRBD1. CDR1 SEHNR and CDR2 FQNEAQ come from the germline V gene (reference sequence). This CDR3 is built from 15 residues. CDR3 nucleotide sequence: TGTTCCAGCAGCTTAAGTACCCAGGGGGGCTATGGCTACACCTTC. Amino acid sequence: CSSSLSTQGGYGYTF.

The genes are TRBV19 and TRBJ2-2; tentatively, D is TRBD2 (8 bases). Per germline, CDR1 LNHDA and CDR2 SQIVND (reference sequence). The CDR3 is made up of 16 amino acids. Trimming shortened V by 7 bases and J by 1 base, and 16 bases separated the two germline ends. In nucleotides, the CDR3 is TGTGCCAGTATCGGGGGGGGACAGAAGAACACCGGGGAGCTGTTTTTT. Translated, it gives CASIGGGQKNTGELFF.

The V and J genes are TRBV4-2 and TRBJ2-2, with 8 nucleotides matching TRBD2. Trimming cost V 4 bases and J 0 bases; bases outside gene matches: 4. The CDR3 runs to 16 residues. Per germline, CDR1 LGHNA and CDR2 YNFKEQ. The CDR3 coding sequence is TGTGCCAGCAGCCCAATAGCGGGAACGAACACCGGGGAGCTGTTTTTT. It codes for CASSPIAGTNTGELFF.

The CDR3 is CAWNRGTNEQFF. The DNA for the CDR3 is TGTGCCTGGAACAGGGGAACTAATGAGCAGTTCTTC. V usage is TRBV30 and J usage is TRBJ2-1; 7 bases agree with TRBD1. CDR3 length: 12 amino acids. Germline V CDR1 and CDR2: GTSNPN, SVGIG (reference sequence). The J segment lost 7 bases and the V segment lost 4 bases, leaving 4 bases of the junction unmatched.

V gene TRBV28 combines with J gene TRBJ1-5; weak D call: TRBD1 (6 bases). Looked up from germline, CDR1 is MDHEN and CDR2 is SYDVKM. V shed 6 bases and J shed 7 bases, with 22 bases lying between them. The CDR3 totals 16 residues. CDR3 nucleotides: TGTGCCAGCAGCCGTTCAGGGGAGGGAGTCGGCCAGCCCCAGCATTTT. Residues: CASSRSGEGVGQPQHF.

The chain links TRBV25-1 to TRBJ2-3, with TRBD1 as a possible D gene (6 bases). With 6 bases removed from V and 9 bases from J, the gap between germline ends came to 10 bases. This CDR3 is 11 amino acids long. Germline CDR1 and CDR2: MGHDK and SYGVNS. The CDR3, as DNA: TGTGCCAGCAGGGTCAGGGGAACGCAGTATTTT. Protein: CASRVRGTQYF.